This is a list of T cell receptor beta chains from one sample in a study of Tregs in tolerant kidney transplant recipients. The antigens these receptors bind are not known. Here immunoSEQ multiplex PCR was the method, and the copy in TCRdb shows in-frame clones only, minus some. The table shows a few thousand clones, with nearly 90% occurring only once. Sequences were derived from Tregs from blood cultured with allogeneic cells, sampled before the transplant. The origin of the receptors is a human patient who received a combined kidney and bone marrow transplant. Both conserved end residues are part of each CDR3. D genes are given only for firm matches. Clone size, where shown, is once, few, many, or a class for clones that have expanded.

.	TRBV11-1	.	TRBJ2-7	CASSHLGLTSTYEQYF	TGTGCCAGCAGCCACCTCGGACTAACGTCTACCTACGAGCAGTACTTC
.	TRBV18	.	TRBJ2-1	CASSAFYRDFRYNEQFF	TGTGCCAGCTCCGCATTCTACCGGGACTTCCGGTACAATGAGCAGTTCTTC
.	TRBV7-9	.	TRBJ1-1	CASSFGLRVRTEAFF	TGTGCCAGCAGCTTCGGGCTCAGGGTGCGCACTGAAGCTTTCTTT
.	TRBV27	.	TRBJ2-1	CASSLWREAPHNEQFF	TGTGCCAGCAGTTTATGGAGGGAGGCGCCCCACAATGAGCAGTTCTTC
.	TRBV5-1	.	TRBJ2-7	CASSLQIPGTTSSYEQYF	TGCGCCAGCAGCCTCCAAATCCCCGGGACCACGAGCTCCTACGAGCAGTACTTC
.	TRBV16	.	TRBJ2-4	CASSQGISAKNIQYF	TGTGCCAGCAGCCAAGGGATTTCAGCCAAAAACATTCAGTACTTC
.	TRBV29-1	.	TRBJ2-5	CSGGLSWETQYF	TGCAGCGGGGGACTTTCTTGGGAGACCCAGTACTTC
.	TRBV11-2	.	TRBJ1-2	CASSSWAELPYGYTF	TGTGCCAGCAGCTCCTGGGCCGAACTACCCTATGGCTACACCTTC
few	TRBV6-6	.	TRBJ1-2	CASTGETDIYGYTF	TGTGCCAGCACCGGGGAGACCGACATCTATGGCTACACCTTC
.	TRBV28	.	TRBJ1-2	CASSLGGGGGFGYTF	TGTGCCAGCAGTTTAGGGGGGGGAGGAGGCTTTGGCTACACCTTC
.	TRBV5-4	.	TRBJ1-2	CASSRPTGALNYGYTF	TGTGCCAGCAGCCGACCGACCGGGGCCCTTAACTATGGCTACACCTTC
.	TRBV25-1	.	TRBJ1-2	CASSRLDSFYGYTF	TGTGCCAGCAGTCGGTTAGACAGCTTCTATGGCTACACCTTC
.	TRBV11-3	.	TRBJ1-1	CASSFSGLGSTEAFF	TGTGCCAGCAGCTTTAGTGGGTTGGGCAGCACTGAAGCTTTCTTT
.	TRBV18	.	TRBJ1-3	CASSPLGQGSGNTIYF	TGTGCCAGCTCACCACTGGGCCAGGGTTCCGGAAACACCATATATTTT
.	TRBV19	.	TRBJ1-5	CASSSRDSKHF	TGTGCCAGTAGCTCGCGGGACTCGAAGCATTTT
few	TRBV7-2	TRBD2	TRBJ2-3	CASSLGGLAGSDTQYF	TGTGCCAGCAGCTTAGGGGGACTAGCGGGTTCAGATACGCAGTATTTT
.	TRBV27	.	TRBJ2-2	CASSFGGFGELFF	TGTGCCAGCAGTTTTGGTGGGTTCGGGGAGCTGTTTTTT
.	TRBV15	TRBD1	TRBJ2-2	CATSRGQITGELFF	TGTGCCACCAGCCGGGGACAGATCACCGGGGAGCTGTTTTTT
.	TRBV5-1	.	TRBJ2-7	CASSSAPGTSYEQYF	TGCGCCAGCAGCTCAGCCCCCGGGACGTCCTACGAGCAGTACTTC
.	TRBV7-2	.	TRBJ2-6	CASSLARSGANVLTF	TGTGCCAGCAGCTTAGCCCGCTCTGGGGCCAACGTCCTGACTTTC
.	TRBV28	.	TRBJ2-1	CASSRTDNEQFF	TGTGCCAGCAGCCGGACTGACAATGAGCAGTTCTTC
.	TRBV6-5	.	TRBJ1-5	CASSYHPSQPQHF	TGTGCCAGCAGTTACCATCCTAGTCAGCCCCAGCATTTT
.	TRBV9	TRBD1	TRBJ1-2	CASSVATGVGYTF	TGTGCCAGCAGCGTAGCAACAGGGGTTGGCTACACCTTC
.	TRBV11-3	.	TRBJ2-3	CASSLDTSTDTQYF	TGTGCCAGCAGCTTGGACACTTCCACAGATACGCAGTATTTT
.	TRBV7-9	.	TRBJ2-1	CASSLGVDNEQFF	TGTGCCAGCAGCTTAGGGGTCGACAATGAGCAGTTCTTC
.	TRBV19	.	TRBJ1-2	CASSTRTAAEYGYTF	TGTGCCAGTAGTACACGGACCGCAGCAGAATATGGCTACACCTTC
.	TRBV10-2	TRBD1	TRBJ1-6	CSSSGTGTGYNSPLHF	TGCTCCAGCAGTGGGACCGGGACAGGGTATAATTCACCCCTCCACTTT
.	TRBV6-5	TRBD2	TRBJ2-1	CASRSRGGNEQFF	TGTGCCAGCAGATCCCGGGGGGGCAATGAGCAGTTCTTC
few	TRBV9	.	TRBJ1-1	CASSIHPGGEAFF	TGTGCCAGCAGCATCCACCCGGGCGGTGAAGCTTTCTTT
.	TRBV7-9	.	TRBJ2-1	CASSQGLSYNEQFF	TGTGCCAGCAGCCAGGGGTTGAGCTACAATGAGCAGTTCTTC
.	TRBV7-6	.	TRBJ2-1	CASSLTGEGEQFF	TGTGCCAGCAGCTTAACAGGGGAGGGTGAGCAGTTCTTC
.	TRBV5-8	.	TRBJ2-2	CASSLGTDFGELFF	TGTGCCAGCAGCTTGGGGACAGATTTCGGGGAGCTGTTTTTT
.	TRBV5-1	TRBD2	TRBJ2-1	CASSSQGLAGDLRGEQFF	TGCGCCAGCAGCTCCCAGGGGCTAGCGGGAGATCTGCGGGGTGAGCAGTTCTTC
.	TRBV6-6	.	TRBJ1-5	CASSQISGNQPQHF	TGTGCCAGCAGCCAAATCTCCGGCAATCAGCCCCAGCATTTT
once	TRBV5-5	.	TRBJ2-3	CASSSVSTDTQYF	TGTGCCAGCAGCTCGGTCTCCACAGATACGCAGTATTTT
.	TRBV7-9	TRBD1	TRBJ2-7	CASSSPGQGSYEQYF	TGTGCCAGCAGCTCACCGGGACAGGGGAGCTACGAGCAGTACTTC
.	TRBV9	.	TRBJ2-1	CASSVETGFYNEQFF	TGTGCCAGCAGCGTAGAGACAGGCTTCTACAATGAGCAGTTCTTC
.	TRBV6-6	.	TRBJ2-7	CASSSQAYEQYF	TGTGCCAGCAGTTCACAGGCTTACGAGCAGTACTTC
.	TRBV6-5	.	TRBJ1-6	CASSYALGGANSPLHF	TGTGCCAGCAGTTACGCGCTGGGCGGGGCTAATTCACCCCTCCACTTT
few	TRBV6-1	.	TRBJ1-1	CASSAGSLAEAFF	TGTGCCAGCAGTGCAGGGAGTTTGGCTGAAGCTTTCTTT
.	TRBV25-1	.	TRBJ1-4	CASTRGEKLFF	TGTGCCAGCACCCGGGGGGAAAAACTGTTTTTT
.	TRBV7-9	.	TRBJ1-4	CASSQIGAGAGEKLFF	TGTGCCAGCAGCCAAATTGGGGCAGGGGCTGGGGAAAAACTGTTTTTT
.	TRBV2	TRBD1	TRBJ1-2	CARKQGAGYGYTF	TGTGCCAGGAAACAGGGGGCGGGCTATGGCTACACCTTC
.	TRBV19	.	TRBJ1-1	CASSPQGRTEAFF	TGTGCCAGTAGTCCACAGGGACGCACTGAAGCTTTCTTT
few	TRBV5-1	.	TRBJ2-3	CASSSSTDTQYF	TGCGCCAGCAGCTCTAGCACAGATACGCAGTATTTT
once	TRBV5-1	TRBD1	TRBJ2-3	CASSLSGQHTDTQYF	TGCGCCAGCAGCTTGTCGGGACAGCACACAGATACGCAGTATTTT
.	TRBV6-6	.	TRBJ1-2	CASSSGRNYGYTF	TGTGCCAGCAGCTCCGGACGGAACTATGGCTACACCTTC
.	TRBV6-6	.	TRBJ1-2	CASSPSGPDYGYTF	TGTGCCAGCAGTCCCTCGGGGCCTGACTATGGCTACACCTTC
once	TRBV5-4	.	TRBJ1-6	CASSEVRSPLHF	TGTGCCAGCAGCGAAGTCAGATCACCCCTCCACTTT
.	TRBV10-2	TRBD2	TRBJ2-3	CASSELAGGWDTQYF	TGCGCCAGCAGTGAACTAGCGGGGGGGTGGGATACGCAGTATTTT
.	TRBV18	.	TRBJ1-2	CASSPGDSNYGYTF	TGTGCCAGCTCACCCGGGGACTCTAACTATGGCTACACCTTC
.	TRBV6-1	TRBD2	TRBJ2-4	CASSEVGTRRTKNIQYF	TGTGCCAGCAGTGAGGTGGGGACTAGGAGAACCAAAAACATTCAGTACTTC
.	TRBV7-8	.	TRBJ1-1	CASSLEEQGPKFLNTEAFF	TGTGCCAGCAGCTTAGAGGAGCAGGGGCCAAAATTCCTCAACACTGAAGCTTTCTTT
.	TRBV5-8	TRBD1	TRBJ2-7	CASSRGDRISYEQYF	TGTGCCAGCAGCCGAGGGGACAGGATATCCTACGAGCAGTACTTC
.	TRBV27	.	TRBJ1-5	CASSPRAGTTYSNQPQHF	TGTGCCAGCAGTCCACGAGCCGGGACAACATATAGCAATCAGCCCCAGCATTTT
.	TRBV19	.	TRBJ2-7	CASSRQVGEQYF	TGTGCCAGTAGTCGACAGGTGGGAGAGCAGTACTTC
.	TRBV9	TRBD2	TRBJ2-7	CASSPWERGEQYF	TGTGCCAGCAGCCCATGGGAGCGGGGTGAGCAGTACTTC